Presented here are 25 T cell receptor beta chains from one specimen sequenced in a study of T-cell memory formation after mild COVID-19. TCRdb itself ran the 5' RACE reads through MiXCR, one entry per CDR3 protein. The sample includes roughly 320,000 distinct CDR3 sequences, around 30% of them seen just once. The sample consisted of PBMCs or a T cell subset sorted from them (not recorded which). These receptors all stem from an adult woman who had mild COVID-19 (a few samples of this study predate the infection). Cell type and time point are not known.

This chain joins TRBV7-9 and TRBJ2-3; tentatively, D is TRBD1 (6 bases). Looked up from germline, CDR1 is SEHNR and CDR2 is FQNEAQ (reference sequence). The length of the CDR3 is 16 residues. V lost 5 bases to trimming and J lost 0 bases, with 15 bases between them. CDR3 protein: CASSTRQESSTDTQYF. CDR3 nucleotide sequence: TGTGCCAGCAGCACCCGACAGGAAAGTAGCACAGATACGCAGTATTTT.

This clonotype was found a few times. The V call is TRBV14, the J call TRBJ2-3; D gene uncertain. The CDR3 is 15 amino acids. CDR1 SGHDN and CDR2 FVKESK come from the germline V gene. V was cut by 0 bases and J by 0 bases, with 7 bases left in between. CDR3 DNA sequence: TGTGCCAGCAGCCAAGATCGAACTAGCACAGATACGCAGTATTTT. Translation: CASSQDRTSTDTQYF.

In its sample, this clonotype was seen a few times. V gene TRBV12-3 or TRBV12-4 combines with J gene TRBJ2-2; no definite D call. CDR3 length: 13 amino acids. Trimming left V 2 bases short and J 8 bases short, with 9 bases between. The CDR3 sequence: CASSLRRTGELFF. The CDR3 DNA reads as TGTGCCAGCAGTTTACGCCGGACGGGGGAGCTGTTTTTT.

This clonotype was observed a handful of times. The chain employs TRBV29-1 and TRBJ1-2; the D gene is possibly TRBD1 (5 bases). Trimming took 7 bases from V and 4 from J, leaving 13 bases between them. The length of the CDR3 is 12 residues. CDR1 and CDR2 from the germline V gene are SQVTM and ANQGSEA. This CDR3 is CSGQSLGYGYTF. The CDR3 nucleotides read TGCAGCGGACAGTCGCTCGGCTATGGCTACACCTTC.

This clonotype was seen only a few times. The chain links TRBV6-2 or TRBV6-3 to TRBJ2-1; TRBD2 matches 13 bases. The CDR3 totals 19 residues. V lost 3 bases and J lost 3; bases outside the gene matches: 11. Per the germline V gene, CDR1 is MNHEY and CDR2 is SVGEGT. As DNA, the CDR3 is TGTGCCAGCAGTTATCCCGGACTAGCGGGGGCCAGTCTCTACAATGAGCAGTTCTTC. This encodes CASSYPGLAGASLYNEQFF.

This clonotype was seen a few times. The V and J genes are TRBV3-1 and TRBJ2-7, with 8 bases identical to TRBD1. Germline V gene data show CDR1 as LGHDT and CDR2 as YNNKEL (reference sequence). Trimming cost V 5 bases and J 3 bases; bases outside gene matches: 3. This CDR3 has 13 amino acids. The CDR3 nucleotides read TGTGCCAGCAGCGGACAGGGAGGCTACGAGCAGTACTTC. Residues: CASSGQGGYEQYF.

The chain carries TRBV3-1 and TRBJ1-2; D unresolved. This CDR3 has 13 amino acids. Trimming removed 4 bases from V and 3 bases from J, with 9 bases in between. Germline assignment: CDR1 LGHDT and CDR2 YNNKEL (reference sequence). The chain's CDR3 is CASSRHSDYGYTF. DNA of the CDR3: TGTGCCAGCAGCCGGCACAGTGACTATGGCTACACCTTC.

The chain couples TRBV5-5 to TRBJ1-5; D gene unclear. The CDR3 is 15 residues long. The ends were cut back, 1 base at V and 0 bases at J, with 8 bases in the middle. In germline, CDR1 is SGHKS, CDR2 YYEKEE (reference sequence). The CDR3 bases are TGTGCCAGCAGCTTGTCCAGGAATAGCAATCAGCCCCAGCATTTT. Its protein is CASSLSRNSNQPQHF.

V usage is TRBV10-2 and J usage is TRBJ2-2; TRBD1 agrees at 7 bases. The CDR3 is 14 amino acids. V was pared by 4 bases and J by 3 bases, with 2 bases of the junction left unmatched. From germline, CDR1 is WSHSY and CDR2 SAAADI. For the CDR3, the DNA is TGCGCCAGCAGTGGACAGGGAGACACCGGGGAGCTGTTTTTT. As protein: CASSGQGDTGELFF.

CDR3 sequence reads: CASSKTSGSSGYEQYF. The CDR3 DNA is TGTGCCAGCAGCAAGACTAGCGGGTCCTCCGGGTACGAGCAGTACTTC. The gene calls are TRBV7-2 and TRBJ2-7; 10 bases map to TRBD2. The J segment lost 4 bases and the V segment lost 5 bases, leaving 11 bases of the junction unmatched. Germline V gene sequence: CDR1 SGHTA, CDR2 FQGNSA. This CDR3 contains 16 residues.

This rearrangement joins TRBV6-5 to TRBJ2-5; D is tentatively TRBD1 or TRBD2 (5 bases each). Germline V gene sequence: CDR1 MNHEY, CDR2 SVGAGI. The CDR3 consists of 14 residues. The ends were cut back, 4 bases at V and 5 bases at J, with 14 bases in the middle. CDR3 sequence reads: CASSSDRGVETQYF. CDR3 sequence (DNA): TGTGCCAGCAGTTCGGACCGAGGGGTGGAGACCCAGTACTTC.

V is TRBV4-1 and J is TRBJ2-7; 9 bases agree with TRBD2. The CDR3 runs 15 residues. V gave up 0 bases and J gave up 7 bases; unmatched junction bases: 7. Per the germline V gene, CDR1 is MGHRA and CDR2 is YSYEKL. This chain's CDR3 is CASSQDRVAGVEQYF. The CDR3 bases are TGCGCCAGCAGCCAAGATCGGGTAGCGGGGGTTGAGCAGTACTTC.

The chain joins TRBV6-6 to TRBJ2-7, with TRBD1 identical over 10 bases. The ends lost 6 bases at V and 2 bases at J; junction bases unmatched: 4. The CDR3 length is 14 residues. CDR1 and CDR2 (germline): MNHNY, SVGAGI (reference sequence). CDR3 loop: CASRGQGITYEQYF. The CDR3 DNA is TGTGCCAGCAGGGGACAGGGGATCACCTACGAGCAGTACTTC.

The chain uses TRBV12-3 or TRBV12-4 and TRBJ2-5; tentatively, D is TRBD1 (6 bases). The CDR3 has 17 residues. The ends were cut back, 1 base at V and 5 bases at J, with 20 bases in the middle. The DNA for the CDR3 is TGTGCCAGCAGTTTAGGCCCCAGGGGCAAGGTCACGGAGACCCAGTACTTC. Translated: CASSLGPRGKVTETQYF.

This clonotype came up a few times. The V call is TRBV7-9, the J call TRBJ1-6, with D hard to call. The CDR3 covers 18 residues. Trimming removed 1 base at V and 0 bases at J, with 13 bases between. Germline V gene lookup returns CDR1 SEHNR and CDR2 FQNEAQ (reference sequence). CDR3 nucleotide sequence: TGTGCCAGCAGCTTAGGAACAAGTTCCAGCTCCTATAATTCACCCCTCCACTTT. It codes for CASSLGTSSSSYNSPLHF.

The chain employs TRBV7-2 and TRBJ2-3, with D maybe TRBD1 (5 bases). V dropped 3 bases and J dropped 0 bases, with 10 bases sitting between them. Germline V gene lookup returns CDR1 SGHTA and CDR2 FQGNSA. This CDR3 is 15 amino acids long. CDR3 DNA: TGTGCCAGCAGCTTTGCAGGGCTAAGCACAGATACGCAGTATTTT. Amino acid sequence: CASSFAGLSTDTQYF.

This clonotype showed up just a few times. The chain has TRBV12-3 or TRBV12-4 and TRBJ2-2; D is ambiguous. The V gene lost 3 bases and the J gene lost 3 bases, with 5 bases spanning the gap. The CDR3 totals 13 residues. This chain's CDR3 is CASSFGYTGELFF. In nucleotides, the CDR3 is TGTGCCAGCAGTTTCGGATACACCGGGGAGCTGTTTTTT.

V gene TRBV9 combines with J gene TRBJ1-1; possibly TRBD1 for D (5 bases). The CDR3 covers 14 residues. The V end was cut by 7 bases, the J end by 2 bases, with 15 bases between. In germline, CDR1 is SGDLS, CDR2 YYNGEE. The CDR3 reads CASGWSRDNTEAFF. CDR3 sequence (DNA): TGTGCCAGCGGCTGGAGCAGGGATAACACTGAAGCTTTCTTT.

This clonotype has only a few counts. The gene calls are TRBV7-9 and TRBJ2-3, with D unclear. V lost 5 bases and J lost 4, with 16 bases in between. Germline values: CDR1 SEHNR, CDR2 FQNEAQ (reference sequence). This CDR3 has 15 amino acids. CDR3 bases: TGTGCCAGCAGCCCCCCCCGGTCGCAGTCAGATACGCAGTATTTT. The encoded protein is CASSPPRSQSDTQYF.

This clonotype was picked up one time. V usage is TRBV7-9 and J usage is TRBJ2-1; D possibly corresponds to TRBD2 (6 bases). The V and J ends lost 1 base and 8 bases respectively, with 15 bases between them. Germline lookup yields CDR1 SEHNR and CDR2 FQNEAQ (reference sequence). This CDR3 region has 15 residues. The CDR3 sequence: CASSLGIAGLDEQFF. The CDR3 coding sequence is TGTGCCAGCAGCTTAGGGATCGCGGGGTTGGATGAGCAGTTCTTC.

This clonotype was seen a handful of times. V usage is TRBV15 and J usage is TRBJ2-7; TRBD2 aligns across 10 bases. V gave up 0 bases and J gave up 3 bases; unmatched junction bases: 8. The germline CDR1 and CDR2 sequences are LNHNV and YYDKDF (reference sequence). The CDR3 length is 17 residues. The CDR3 DNA is TGTGCCACCAGCAGAGACCCTAGCGGGGGAAGCTACTACGAGCAGTACTTC. Encoded protein: CATSRDPSGGSYYEQYF.

The genes are TRBV19 and TRBJ2-7; 11 positions match TRBD1. Per germline, CDR1 LNHDA and CDR2 SQIVND (reference sequence). V lost 6 bases to trimming and J lost 3 bases; unmatched junction nucleotides: 7. The CDR3 extends over 15 amino acids. In nucleotides, the CDR3 is TGTGCCAGTAGCGTGATGGGGACAGGGGGCTACGAGCAGTACTTC. This translates into CASSVMGTGGYEQYF.

The chain employs TRBV7-2 and TRBJ2-1, with TRBD2 identical over 8 bases. The CDR3 is made up of 15 amino acids. Looked up from germline, CDR1 is SGHTA and CDR2 is FQGNSA. J gave up 7 bases and V 5 bases, and 10 bases lay outside the gene matches. The CDR3 DNA follows: TGTGCCAGCAGCCCCCGGCGGGAGGTGGGGAATGAGCAGTTCTTC. Translated: CASSPRREVGNEQFF.

This clonotype showed up just a few times. V is TRBV2 and J is TRBJ1-1, with D maybe TRBD1 (6 bases). CDR3 size: 11 residues. Deletions cut 7 bases from V and 10 bases from J, with 13 bases between. Germline CDR1 is SNHLY and CDR2 is FYNNEI. CDR3 residues: CASMGGRRAFF. As DNA, the CDR3 is TGTGCCAGCATGGGGGGGCGCAGAGCTTTCTTT.

V gene TRBV7-3 combines with J gene TRBJ2-1; 8 bases are a match to TRBD2. Germline V gene data show CDR1 as SGHTA and CDR2 as FQGTGA. The J segment lost 9 bases and the V segment lost 4 bases, leaving 5 bases of the junction unmatched. The CDR3 length is 13 residues. The CDR3 coding sequence is TGTGCCAGCAGCTCGCCGGGACTAGGTGAGCAGTTCTTC. It is translated as CASSSPGLGEQFF.